These 10 T cell receptor beta chains originate from one sample sequenced in a study of T cells in Graves' hyperthyroidism and ophthalmopathy (dated by TCRdb to the late 2010s). Library preparation employed multiplex PCR. TCRdb names Illumina HiSeq 2000 as the instrument used. TCR beta CDR3 regions were amplified from RNA transcripts. The TCR CDR3 was subjected to a first round of RT-PCR using the HTBI primer set and the Qiagen OneStep RT-PCR kit. TCRdb handled the public reads itself, with Q25 trimming in fastp and clone calling in MiXCR, and kept productive beta chains. Each entry is one CDR3 protein sequence, shown with its most common DNA and genes. This sample is represented by about 47,000 distinct CDR3 sequences; roughly half of them were singletons. The ten largest clones add up to 34% of the sample. The specimen was peripheral blood or thyroid tissue (not recorded which). The receptors were gathered from a man aged 18 to 30 with Graves' hyperthyroidism.

The chain joins TRBV15 to TRBJ1-6; no clear D gene. The CDR3 consists of 17 residues. V lost 1 base and J lost 5, with 15 bases in between. The germline CDR1 and CDR2 sequences are LNHNV and YYDKDF (reference sequence). CDR3 coding DNA: TGTGCCACCAGCAGAGGATCGCAGTTCAGAGATAATTCACCCCTCCACTTT. Translated, it gives CATSRGSQFRDNSPLHF.

There are many counts of this clonotype. This sequence joins TRBV20-1 and TRBJ1-2, with D hard to call. This CDR3 spans 14 amino acids. Germline V gene sequence: CDR1 DFQATT, CDR2 SNEGSKA (reference sequence). V dropped 3 bases and J dropped 2 bases, with 13 bases sitting between them. Written as DNA, the CDR3 is TGCAGTGCTAGGGCCGAGACGTCAAACTATGGCTACACCTTC. This gives the protein CSARAETSNYGYTF.

V and J are TRBV29-1 and TRBJ1-2, with 12 bases aligning to TRBD1. J gave up 8 bases and V 4 bases, and 11 bases lay outside the gene matches. Germline V lookup: CDR1 SQVTM, CDR2 ANQGSEA. There are 15 residues in the CDR3. CDR3 coding DNA: TGCAGCGTTGGGGGAGGGGACAGGGGGCCTGGAGGCTACACCTTC. Translated, it gives CSVGGGDRGPGGYTF.

This clonotype occurred many times. The V gene is TRBV29-1, the J gene TRBJ2-1; 9 bases map to TRBD2. J was trimmed by 2 bases and V by 7 bases; bases with no gene match: 6. Germline loops: CDR1 SQVTM, CDR2 ANQGSEA. This CDR3 is built from 14 residues. CDR3 sequence reads: CSAKLAGPYNEQFF. CDR3 coding DNA: TGCAGCGCTAAACTAGCGGGTCCCTACAATGAGCAGTTCTTC.

This clonotype was seen at least ten times. With a much larger clone just one base away, this may be a read error. The chain joins TRBV5-8 to TRBJ2-7, with D unresolved. Trimming pared 0 bases from V and 6 bases from J, leaving 7 bases between. Germline V gene lookup returns CDR1 SGHTS and CDR2 YDEGEE. CDR3 length equals 12 residues. CDR3 sequence reads: CASSLGCSEQYF. The CDR3 DNA reads TGTGCCAGCAGCTTGGGCTGTAGCGAGCAGTACTTC.

This CDR3 reads CASSQAGTVTDTQYF. The CDR3 coding sequence is TGTGCCAGCAGCCAGGCAGGAACTGTTACAGATACGCAGTATTTT. V is TRBV4-2 and J is TRBJ2-3; D gene ambiguous. V lost 3 bases and J lost 3, with 13 bases in between. In germline, CDR1 is LGHNA, CDR2 YNFKEQ. This CDR3 is 15 amino acids long.

The genes are TRBV15 and TRBJ2-5; D unclear. The V end was cut by 1 base, the J end by 9 bases, with 21 bases between. The CDR3 is 16 residues long. The V gene's germline CDR1 is LNHNV and CDR2 YYDKDF (reference sequence). The CDR3 sequence: CATSRGPGEINQPQYF. The CDR3 coding sequence is TGTGCCACCAGCAGAGGTCCGGGTGAGATCAATCAGCCCCAGTACTTC.

This clonotype was picked up many times. A read error is likely, as this CDR3 ends without the conserved phenylalanine or tryptophan. The chain uses TRBV29-1 and TRBJ2-7; D remains unclear. The length of the CDR3 is 12 residues. Trimming took off 3 bases at V and 3 bases at J, with 9 bases between the two ends. From germline, CDR1 is SQVTM and CDR2 ANQGSEA. CDR3 nucleotide sequence: TGCAGCGTTGAGGATCGACGCTACGAGCAGTACTTA. Residues: CSVEDRRYEQYL.

The sample holds many counts of this clonotype. The chain recombines TRBV20-1 with TRBJ1-5; no reliable D call. CDR3 length: 15 amino acids. Germline assignment: CDR1 DFQATT and CDR2 SNEGSKA (reference sequence). Trimming stripped 2 bases from V and 3 bases from J, with 14 bases between. The CDR3 region is CSARRSTNPNQPQHF. CDR3 bases: TGCAGTGCTAGAAGGTCGACGAATCCCAATCAGCCCCAGCATTTT.

This clonotype was picked up many times. V is TRBV6-5 and J is TRBJ2-2; maybe TRBD2 (7 bases). The ends were cut back, 6 bases at V and 5 bases at J, with 19 bases in the middle. Per germline, CDR1 MNHEY and CDR2 SVGAGI. This CDR3 is built from 16 residues. CDR3 amino acids: CASSYTGGAMTGELFF. The CDR3 DNA is TGTGCCAGCAGCTACACGGGGGGCGCGATGACCGGGGAGCTGTTTTTT.